This T cell receptor beta chain stems from a study of blood T cell repertoires in COVID-19. Across the whole study: The samples span acute and convalescent COVID-19 from the United States, Italy and Spain. Sources were T cells, B-cell-depleted T cells, or PBMCs; the material itself was cDNA or gDNA.

Original analysis: For nucleated cells, counts were estimated from reference gene primer amplification. Only in-frame clones appear in the TCRdb table, and some are missing; sequencing was by immunoSEQ multiplex PCR. V and J calls and clone size follow that table, whereas D and trimming were derived from the DNA. Of about 230,000 clones in the sample, approximately 82% were seen once. There are 15 residues in the CDR3. Germline CDR1 reads SGHRS; CDR2 reads YFSETQ. V dropped 4 bases and J dropped 7; count of bases not matched to a gene: 10. This receptor was identified in a woman aged 70-85 years with active or convalescent COVID-19. Sequenced material: peripheral blood. The rearrangement uses TRBV5-1 and TRBJ1-4; TRBD1 aligns across 7 bases. The CDR3 nucleotides read TGCGCCAGCAGCGACCCACAGGGGAGCGGTGAAAAACTGTTTTTT. This gives the protein CASSDPQGSGEKLFF.